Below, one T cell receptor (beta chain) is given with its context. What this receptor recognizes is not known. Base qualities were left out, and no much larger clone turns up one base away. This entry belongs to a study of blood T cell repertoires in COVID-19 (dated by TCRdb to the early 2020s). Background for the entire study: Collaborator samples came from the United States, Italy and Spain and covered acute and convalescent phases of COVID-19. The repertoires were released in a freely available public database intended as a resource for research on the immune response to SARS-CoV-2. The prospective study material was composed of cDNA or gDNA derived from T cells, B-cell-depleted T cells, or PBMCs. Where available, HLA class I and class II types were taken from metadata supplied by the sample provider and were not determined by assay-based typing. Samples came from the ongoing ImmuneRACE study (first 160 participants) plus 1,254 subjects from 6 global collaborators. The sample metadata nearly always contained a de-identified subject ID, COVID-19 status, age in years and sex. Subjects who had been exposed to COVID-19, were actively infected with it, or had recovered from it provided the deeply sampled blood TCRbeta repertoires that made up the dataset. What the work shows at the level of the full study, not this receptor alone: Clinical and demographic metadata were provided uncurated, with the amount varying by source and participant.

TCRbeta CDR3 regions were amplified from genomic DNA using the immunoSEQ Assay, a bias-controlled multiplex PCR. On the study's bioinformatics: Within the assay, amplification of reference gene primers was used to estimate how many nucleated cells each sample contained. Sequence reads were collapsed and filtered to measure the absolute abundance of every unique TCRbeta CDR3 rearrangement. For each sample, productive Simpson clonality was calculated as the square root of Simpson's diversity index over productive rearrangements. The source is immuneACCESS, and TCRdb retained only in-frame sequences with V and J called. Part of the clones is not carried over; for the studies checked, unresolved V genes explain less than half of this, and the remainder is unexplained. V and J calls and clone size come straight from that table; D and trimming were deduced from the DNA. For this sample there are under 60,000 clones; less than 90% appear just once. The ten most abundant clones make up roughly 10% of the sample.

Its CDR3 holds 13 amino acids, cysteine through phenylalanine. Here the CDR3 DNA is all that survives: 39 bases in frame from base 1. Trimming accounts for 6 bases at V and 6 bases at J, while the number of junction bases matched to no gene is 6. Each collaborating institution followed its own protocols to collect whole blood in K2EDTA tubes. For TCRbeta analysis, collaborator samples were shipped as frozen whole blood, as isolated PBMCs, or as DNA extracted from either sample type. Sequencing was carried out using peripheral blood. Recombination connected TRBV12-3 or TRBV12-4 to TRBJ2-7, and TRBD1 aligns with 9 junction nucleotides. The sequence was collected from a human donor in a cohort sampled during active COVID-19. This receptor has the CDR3 CASSQNRGLEQYF. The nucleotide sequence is TGTGCCAGCAGCCAAAACAGGGGGCTCGAGCAGTACTTC.